This TCR beta chain was identified in a study of blood T cell repertoires in COVID-19. Overall study context: PBMCs, B-cell-depleted T cells, or T cells provided the cDNA or gDNA that made up the material.

This clone has a single count. The CDR3 is made up of 14 amino acids. CDR1 and CDR2 from the germline V gene are SGHRS and YFSETQ. V lost 7 bases to trimming and J lost 3 bases; unmatched junction nucleotides: 6. Per the authors' pipeline: By means of reference gene primer amplification, nucleated cell counts were estimated. Libraries were prepared by immunoSEQ multiplex PCR; TCRdb keeps only in-frame clonotypes and omits some of them. V, J and clone size were drawn from that table, and D and trimming were deduced from the DNA. The table shows some 220,000 clones, with around 87% occurring only once. This study enrolled people aged about 18 to 95 from about two dozen US geographic areas. Participants' own reports of clinical history determined their cohort assignment.

The chain joins TRBV5-1 to TRBJ2-2; 7 positions match TRBD2. Sequenced: PBMCs or T cells enriched from blood (not recorded which). The sequence derives from a woman aged 18-35 years in a cohort exposed to, infected with or recovered from COVID-19 (not recorded which). The CDR3: CASGSGSYTGELFF. CDR3 in DNA: TGCGCCAGCGGTAGCGGGTCTTACACCGGGGAGCTGTTTTTT.